These 6 T cell receptor beta chains were all obtained from the same sample, sequenced in a study of cytomegalovirus exposure and HLA in healthy donors (TCRdb year 2017). Library preparation was by the immunoSEQ multiplex PCR assay. For the multiplex PCR, a mixture combining 60 forward primers for TCR Vbeta segments and 13 reverse primers for TCR Jbeta segments was used. This immuneACCESS table, as held by TCRdb, lists in-frame sequences with V and J called but not all clones. Of the missing ones, under half trace to an unresolved V gene in checked studies; the others have no known cause. The sample table holds just over 150,000 clones, of which roughly 84% were seen once. Of the sample, roughly 2.1% falls within the top ten clones. Sequencing was performed on PBMCs. All receptors come from a man aged 18 to 29 in good health and CMV-seropositive.

The gene calls are TRBV7-8 and TRBJ1-5; a possible D gene is TRBD1 (5 bases). V was clipped by 1 base and J by 9 bases, with 10 bases between them. The CDR3 loop spans 13 amino acids. Germline values: CDR1 SGHVS, CDR2 FQNEAQ. DNA for the CDR3: TGTGCCAGCAGCTTAGGGGGGGAGAGGCCCCAGCATTTT. Residues: CASSLGGERPQHF. Using reference TRBV7-8 and TRBJ1-5 for the parts outside the CDR3, the full variable domain is GAGVSQSPRYKVAKRGQDVALRCDPISGHVSLFWYQQALGQGPEFLTYFQNEAQLDKSGLPSDRFFAERPEGSVSTLKIQRTQQEDSAVYLCASSLGGERPQHFGDGTRLSIL.

About this clone itself: The junction shows a germline mismatch at one end, possibly a read error. This sequence joins TRBV6-5 and TRBJ2-4; D is undetermined. The germline V gene has CDR1 MNHEY and CDR2 SVGAGI. CDR3 length equals 8 residues. In DNA form, the CDR3 reads TGTGCCAGCAGGACTTCGGGCTTC. Its translation is CASRTSGF.

This clone was observed a handful of times. For the CDR3, the DNA is TGCGCCAGCAGCCGGATCGGGCGCGGGGGGTACACAGATACGCAGTATTTT. Amino acid sequence: CASSRIGRGGYTDTQYF. V and J are TRBV4-3 and TRBJ2-3, with 8 bases aligning to TRBD2. V was pared by 4 bases and J by 2 bases, with 11 bases of the junction left unmatched. CDR3 length: 17 residues. The germline V gene has CDR1 LGHNA and CDR2 YSLEER.

This chain links TRBV30 with TRBJ1-2, with 7 bases fitting TRBD1. The trim removed 1 base at V and 2 bases at J, leaving 4 bases unmatched. Germline CDR1 is GTSNPN and CDR2 is SVGIG (reference sequence). The CDR3 length is 14 residues. CDR3 DNA sequence: TGTGCCTGGAGTGCAGGGACAGAGAACTATGGCTACACCTTC. This translates into CAWSAGTENYGYTF.

The rearrangement uses TRBV21-1 and TRBJ2-1; TRBD1 is the table's D call and was not checked against the DNA. TRBV21-1 is shown as a pseudogene. This CDR3 is 19 amino acids long. CDR3 loop: CASRTGTGRDRKPYNEQFF. Written as DNA, the CDR3 is TGTGCCAGCAGGACTGGGACAGGGAGAGACAGAAAACCCTACAATGAGCAGTTCTTC.

This chain connects TRBV6-1 to TRBJ1-5; D gene ambiguous. Germline V gene lookup returns CDR1 MNHNS and CDR2 SASEGT. The CDR3 contains 16 residues. Deletions cut 1 base from V and 4 bases from J, with 14 bases between. CDR3 residues: CASSEGIADWNQPQHF. The CDR3 bases are TGTGCCAGCAGTGAAGGGATCGCGGACTGGAATCAGCCCCAGCATTTT.